This T cell receptor beta chain was documented in a study of T cells in Graves' hyperthyroidism and ophthalmopathy. Template material for amplifying TCR beta CDR3 regions consisted of RNA transcripts. The TCR CDR3 first-round RT-PCR relied on the HTBI primer set. TCRdb called the multiplex PCR reads again in MiXCR, with one record for every CDR3 protein. The profile shows some 420,000 distinct CDR3 sequences, roughly 15% of them singletons. Only a few counts were recorded for this clonotype. J lost 3 bases, V lost 7 bases, and 11 bases had no gene match. From germline, CDR1 is MNHNS and CDR2 SASEGT. This CDR3 region has 17 residues.

Sequenced: blood. The sequence was obtained from a woman aged 18 to 35 with Graves' hyperthyroidism. This chain links TRBV6-1 with TRBJ2-2, with 10 bases that match TRBD2. The CDR3 DNA follows: TGTGCCAGCAAGGGACCGACGGGACTAGCGCACACCGGGGAGCTGTTTTTT. Residues: CASKGPTGLAHTGELFF.